A selection of T cell receptor beta chains follows, all from one sample in a study of blood T cell repertoires in COVID-19. Using immunoSEQ multiplex PCR, the repertoire was profiled, and TCRdb retains in-frame clones only, with some absent. The sample records some 170,000 clones, 85% to 90% being singletons. The sample comprised PBMCs or T cells enriched from blood (not recorded which). The receptors were sampled from a man in his forties who had recovered from COVID-19. The CDR3 runs from the conserved cysteine through the conserved F or W. A D gene is named only where the DNA matches it firmly. Size is omitted from some rows. Given values are once, few, many or a class for expanded clones.

TRBJ2-5 | NA | NA | TRBV11-1 | CASSSGIQRGETQYF | TGTGCCAGCAGCTCTGGGATCCAGAGGGGGGAGACCCAGTACTTC
TRBJ1-2 | TRBD1 | NA | TRBV6-5 | CASTPGGQGYGYTF | TGTGCCAGCACCCCTGGGGGACAGGGCTATGGCTACACCTTC
TRBJ2-5 | NA | NA | TRBV6-6 | CASMPGLRETQYF | TGTGCCAGCATGCCCGGTCTTAGAGAGACCCAGTACTTC
TRBJ2-7 | TRBD1 | NA | TRBV5-1 | CASSQGQGGYEQYF | TGCGCCAGCAGCCAGGGACAGGGGGGATACGAGCAGTACTTC
TRBJ1-1 | NA | NA | TRBV2 | CASSRSRDTEAFF | TGTGCCAGCAGTAGATCCCGGGACACTGAAGCTTTCTTT
TRBJ1-6 | TRBD1 | NA | TRBV11-2 | CASSLEAGGEAPLHF | TGTGCCAGCAGCTTAGAGGCAGGGGGCGAGGCACCCCTCCACTTT
TRBJ1-4 | TRBD1 | NA | TRBV7-8 | CASSLSATGANEKLFF | TGTGCCAGCAGCTTAAGTGCGACAGGGGCGAATGAAAAACTGTTTTTT
TRBJ2-7 | NA | NA | TRBV5-4 | CASSLVGSYEQYF | TGTGCCAGCAGCTTGGTCGGCTCCTACGAGCAGTACTTC
TRBJ1-1 | NA | once | TRBV12-5 | CASGLVSLGGGNTEAFF | TGTGCTAGTGGTTTGGTAAGCCTCGGAGGAGGGAACACTGAAGCTTTCTTT
TRBJ2-3 | TRBD1 | NA | TRBV5-6 | CASSFDRGTDTQYF | TGTGCCAGCAGCTTCGACAGGGGCACAGATACGCAGTATTTT
TRBJ2-2 | TRBD1 | NA | TRBV10-1 | CASSGGSSGTGGTGELFF | TGCGCCAGCAGTGGAGGTTCCTCCGGGACAGGGGGCACCGGGGAGCTGTTTTTT
TRBJ2-2 | TRBD1 | NA | TRBV5-4 | CASSLSAGGNTGELFF | TGTGCCAGCAGCTTGTCGGCAGGGGGCAACACCGGGGAGCTGTTTTTT
TRBJ1-1 | NA | NA | TRBV6-5 | CASTIPGNTEAFF | TGTGCCAGCACCATCCCAGGGAACACTGAAGCTTTCTTT
TRBJ1-2 | NA | NA | TRBV6-1 | CASSVEGRRLNYGYTF | TGTGCCAGCAGTGTGGAGGGCAGGCGACTTAACTATGGCTACACCTTC
TRBJ2-1 | NA | once | TRBV3-1/TRBV3-2 | CASSQELVDYNEQFF | TGTGCCAGCAGCCAAGAATTAGTAGACTACAATGAGCAGTTCTTC
TRBJ1-2 | NA | NA | TRBV12-3/TRBV12-4 | CASSLRLQDGYTF | TGTGCCAGCAGTTTACGCCTACAGGATGGCTACACCTTC
TRBJ1-2 | NA | NA | TRBV9 | CASSVDQGVYGYTF | TGTGCCAGCAGCGTAGATCAAGGGGTCTATGGCTACACCTTC
TRBJ1-4 | TRBD1 | many | TRBV7-9 | CASSQGQGREKLFF | TGTGCCAGCAGCCAGGGACAGGGACGTGAAAAACTGTTTTTT
TRBJ2-1 | TRBD2 | NA | TRBV6-5 | CASSPTSGGYNEQFF | TGTGCCAGCAGTCCGACTAGCGGGGGGTACAATGAGCAGTTCTTC
TRBJ2-7 | NA | NA | TRBV3-1/TRBV3-2 | CASSRDHSYEQYF | TGTGCCAGCAGCCGAGACCACTCCTACGAGCAGTACTTC
TRBJ1-6 | NA | NA | TRBV3-1/TRBV3-2 | CASSQRGNSPLHF | TGTGCCAGCAGCCAAAGGGGTAATTCACCCCTCCACTTT
TRBJ1-3 | NA | NA | TRBV27 | CASRRDISGNTIYF | TGTGCCAGCAGAAGGGACATCTCTGGAAACACCATATATTTT
TRBJ1-1 | NA | NA | TRBV4-2 | CASSQALDSLNTEAFF | TGTGCCAGCAGCCAAGCCCTGGACAGCCTGAACACTGAAGCTTTCTTT
TRBJ2-1 | TRBD2 | NA | TRBV5-4 | CASSFTSGGTNEQFF | TGTGCCAGCAGCTTTACTAGCGGGGGGACCAATGAGCAGTTCTTC
TRBJ1-3 | TRBD1 | NA | TRBV4-1 | CASSQVTGVDTIYF | TGCGCCAGCAGCCAAGTTACAGGGGTGGACACCATATATTTT
TRBJ1-2 | NA | NA | TRBV5-1 | CASSPSGTSQGTF | TGCGCCAGCAGCCCATCAGGGACATCCCAGGGCACCTTC
TRBJ1-1 | NA | once | TRBV19 | CASSIDWGVGRTEAFF | TGTGCCAGTAGTATAGATTGGGGGGTAGGAAGGACTGAAGCTTTCTTT
TRBJ1-1 | NA | NA | TRBV5-1 | CASSLFGGNTEAFF | TGCGCCAGCAGCTTGTTTGGAGGGAACACTGAAGCTTTCTTT
TRBJ1-2 | NA | NA | TRBV2 | CASRDTYYGYTF | TGTGCCAGCAGGGACACTTATTATGGCTACACCTTC